The 28 T cell receptor beta chains below were found in one sample sequenced in a study of cytomegalovirus exposure and HLA in healthy donors. The PCR made use of 60 Vbeta and 13 Jbeta primers. Libraries were prepared by immunoSEQ multiplex PCR; TCRdb keeps only in-frame clonotypes and omits some of them. Altogether about 120,000 clones are present, 75% to 85% being singletons, with the ten largest covering 3%. What was sequenced was PBMCs. These receptors all stem from a woman younger than 30 in good health and CMV-seropositive.

The chain carries TRBV2 and TRBJ2-7; D might be TRBD1 (6 bases). Per the germline V gene, CDR1 is SNHLY and CDR2 is FYNNEI. The germline V and J ends were trimmed by 8 bases and 5 bases, with 25 bases remaining between them. The CDR3 has 16 residues. The CDR3 region is CASPRGKGDRSDEQYF. The CDR3 DNA follows: TGTGCCAGCCCCCGAGGTAAGGGGGATCGATCGGACGAGCAGTACTTC.

The V call is TRBV11-3, the J call TRBJ2-1, with D maybe TRBD1 (6 bases). Trimming removed 5 bases at V and 1 base at J, with 9 bases between. CDR1 is SGHNT and CDR2 is YENEEA in the germline V gene. The length of the CDR3 is 14 residues. DNA of the CDR3: TGTGCCAGCAGCCGAGGGGGTTCCTACAATGAGCAGTTCTTC. Translated, it gives CASSRGGSYNEQFF.

The rearrangement joins TRBV6-5 to TRBJ1-2, with TRBD1 matching 8 bases. The V and J ends lost 5 bases and 2 bases, in that order; junction bases with no gene match: 7. The CDR3 totals 15 residues. CDR1 is MNHEY and CDR2 is SVGAGI in the germline V gene. This CDR3 is CASSRQGLGNYGYTF. The CDR3 DNA reads TGTGCCAGCAGTAGACAGGGGTTAGGCAACTATGGCTACACCTTC.

V and J are TRBV5-1 and TRBJ1-2; D possibly corresponds to TRBD1 (6 bases). Germline loops: CDR1 SGHRS, CDR2 YFSETQ. Trimming stripped 3 bases from V and 7 bases from J, with 13 bases between. The CDR3 consists of 13 residues. CDR3 in amino acids: CASSSEGGAGYTF. CDR3 DNA sequence: TGCGCCAGCAGCTCCGAGGGGGGGGCTGGCTACACCTTC. Together with reference TRBV5-1 and TRBJ1-2, the CDR3 gives the full variable domain: KAGVTQTPRYLIKTRGQQVTLSCSPISGHRSVSWYQQTPGQGLQFLFEYFSETQRNKGNFPGRFSGRQFSNSRSEMNVSTLELGDSALYLCASSSEGGAGYTFGSGTRLTVV.

This chain connects TRBV2 to TRBJ2-5; perhaps TRBD2 as D (7 bases). The CDR3 covers 14 residues. Germline V gene sequence: CDR1 SNHLY, CDR2 FYNNEI. With 10 bases removed from V and 2 bases from J, the gap between germline ends came to 17 bases. The DNA of the CDR3 is TGTGCCACCCAACCTGGGAGGGGGCAAGAGACCCAGTACTTC. Its protein is CATQPGRGQETQYF.

The rearrangement joins TRBV5-1 to TRBJ1-2; 8 bases map to TRBD1. CDR3 size: 15 residues. Losses at the gene ends were 0 bases for V and 7 bases for J; bases not matched to a gene: 8. Germline values: CDR1 SGHRS, CDR2 YFSETQ. The CDR3 nucleotides read TGCGCCAGCAGCTTGGGGACAGGGACGGCGGGTGGCTACACCTTC. Protein: CASSLGTGTAGGYTF.

J is TRBJ2-1 and V is TRBV5-8, with 10 bases that match TRBD2. CDR1 is SGHTS, CDR2 YDEGEE, per germline. There are 16 residues in the CDR3. The trim removed 0 bases at V and 8 bases at J, leaving 8 bases unmatched. CDR3 sequence (DNA): TGTGCCAGCAGCTTGGGAGCGGGAGGGCAAGCAGATGAGCAGTTCTTC. This codes for CASSLGAGGQADEQFF.

V and J are TRBV14 and TRBJ2-1; 10 nucleotides match TRBD2. There are 15 residues in the CDR3. Trimming cost V 3 bases and J 7 bases; bases outside gene matches: 6. Germline CDR1 is SGHDN and CDR2 is FVKESK. The CDR3 reads CASSQGLASQNEQFF. Written as DNA, the CDR3 is TGTGCCAGCAGCCAGGGACTAGCGAGTCAGAATGAGCAGTTCTTC.

This clone was found once. The chain carries TRBV12-5 and TRBJ1-1, with 7 bases matching TRBD1. This CDR3 spans 13 amino acids. The junction had 4 bases not matched to a gene; V was cut back by 5 bases and J by 4 bases. The V gene's germline CDR1 is LGHNT and CDR2 FRNRAP. CDR3 residues: CASGPRQGTEAFF. The CDR3 nucleotides are TGTGCTAGTGGTCCCCGACAGGGCACTGAAGCTTTCTTT.

This clone has a single count. The chain joins TRBV6-4 to TRBJ1-3, with TRBD1 matching over 7 bases. Germline CDR1 MRHNA, CDR2 SNTAGT. This CDR3 contains 14 residues. Trimming took 6 bases from V and 0 from J; bases not matched to a gene: 2. The DNA for the CDR3 is TGTGCCAGCAGGGGACAGCACTCTGGAAACACCATATATTTT. Amino acids: CASRGQHSGNTIYF.

V usage is TRBV19 and J usage is TRBJ1-3, with TRBD1 as a possible D gene (5 bases). The CDR3 has 13 amino acids. V was clipped by 5 bases and J by 5 bases, with 10 bases between them. CDR1 LNHDA and CDR2 SQIVND come from the germline V gene (reference sequence). CDR3 region: CASSWTIRNTIYF. For the CDR3, the DNA is TGTGCCAGTAGTTGGACAATTAGAAACACCATATATTTT.

The rearrangement links TRBV5-1 to TRBJ1-1; TRBD1 agrees at 9 bases. This CDR3 is built from 16 residues. Germline CDR1 and CDR2: SGHRS and YFSETQ. V dropped 0 bases and J dropped 0; count of bases not matched to a gene: 3. Here the CDR3 DNA reads TGCGCCAGCAGCTTGGGGACAGGGGCCTTGAACACTGAAGCTTTCTTT. Translating it yields CASSLGTGALNTEAFF.

This clone appeared a single time. The chain employs TRBV28 and TRBJ2-2; D is possibly TRBD2 (5 bases). This CDR3 has 14 residues. The germline CDR1 and CDR2 sequences are MDHEN and SYDVKM. Trimming left V 11 bases short and J 2 bases short, with 15 bases between. In DNA form, the CDR3 reads TGTGCCGCGAACGGCGGGTTTAACACCGGGGAGCTGTTTTTT. This gives the protein CAANGGFNTGELFF.

The rearrangement links TRBV5-1 to TRBJ1-2, with TRBD1 matching 8 bases. There are 17 residues in the CDR3. Per the germline V gene, CDR1 is SGHRS and CDR2 is YFSETQ. Losses at the gene ends were 4 bases for V and 4 bases for J; bases not matched to a gene: 15. The CDR3 spells CASSPQRTGNLGYGYTF. The CDR3 nucleotides read TGCGCCAGCAGCCCTCAAAGGACAGGGAACTTAGGCTATGGCTACACCTTC.

The chain has TRBV5-1 and TRBJ1-1; D possibly corresponds to TRBD1 (5 bases). Between the trimmed V and J ends, which lost 0 bases and 3 bases, there was a span of 9 bases. The CDR3 sequence is 14 residues long. Per the germline V gene, CDR1 is SGHRS and CDR2 is YFSETQ. The CDR3 sequence: CASSLEGRDTEAFF. The DNA for the CDR3 is TGCGCCAGCAGCTTGGAGGGGAGGGACACTGAAGCTTTCTTT.

This chain connects TRBV28 to TRBJ2-7, with D tentatively TRBD2 (5 bases). The V gene lost 8 bases and the J gene lost 4 bases, with 6 bases spanning the gap. Germline loops: CDR1 MDHEN, CDR2 SYDVKM. The CDR3 extends over 10 amino acids. The CDR3 is CASGGYEQYF. CDR3 nucleotide sequence: TGTGCCAGCGGCGGGTACGAGCAGTACTTC. The entire variable domain, with the rest obtained from reference TRBV28 and TRBJ2-7, is as follows: DVKVTQSSRYLVKRTGEKVFLECVQDMDHENMFWYRQDPGLGLRLIYFSYDVKMKEKGDIPEGYSVSREKKERFSLILESASTNQTSMYLCASGGYEQYFGPGTRLTVT.

The chain is built from TRBV9 and TRBJ2-7; TRBD2 matches 7 bases. CDR1 is SGDLS, CDR2 YYNGEE, per germline. V shed 3 bases and J 5 bases; nucleotides not matched to a gene: 8. The CDR3 contains 14 residues. In DNA form, the CDR3 reads TGTGCCAGCAGCGCCGAGGGGAGGGGCGACGAGCAGTACTTC. As protein: CASSAEGRGDEQYF.

The chain recombines TRBV27 with TRBJ2-1; possibly TRBD1 for D (8 bases). The germline V and J ends were trimmed by 8 bases and 12 bases, with 14 bases remaining between them. The CDR3 loop spans 11 amino acids. Germline loops: CDR1 MNHEY, CDR2 SMNVEV (reference sequence). CDR3 DNA: TGTGCCAGCCGGCGGGGGACAGGGCAGTTCTTC. Amino acid sequence: CASRRGTGQFF.

The chain joins TRBV5-1 to TRBJ2-1, with TRBD1 identical over 9 bases. The CDR3 consists of 15 residues. After removal of 4 bases from V and 6 bases from J, the junction contained 8 bases not matched to a gene. CDR1 is SGHRS, CDR2 YFSETQ, per germline. CDR3: CASSPTTGGFNEQFF. The CDR3 bases are TGCGCCAGCAGCCCGACGACAGGGGGATTCAATGAGCAGTTCTTC. Drawing the rest from reference TRBV5-1 and TRBJ2-1, the complete variable domain is KAGVTQTPRYLIKTRGQQVTLSCSPISGHRSVSWYQQTPGQGLQFLFEYFSETQRNKGNFPGRFSGRQFSNSRSEMNVSTLELGDSALYLCASSPTTGGFNEQFFGPGTRLTVL.

J is TRBJ1-1 and V is TRBV27, with no clear D. This CDR3 is built from 15 residues. From germline, CDR1 is MNHEY and CDR2 SMNVEV (reference sequence). Trimming left V 4 bases short and J 1 base short, with 13 bases between. The CDR3 DNA sequence: TGTGCCAGCAGTTATCGGGGAGCAGGGAACACTGAAGCTTTCTTT. It codes for CASSYRGAGNTEAFF.

This clone showed up just a few times. The chain links TRBV6-5 to TRBJ2-7, with 8 bases matching TRBD2. The V gene's germline CDR1 is MNHEY and CDR2 SVGAGI. This CDR3 has 15 amino acids. The V and J ends lost 6 bases and 0 bases, in that order; junction bases with no gene match: 7. The CDR3 sequence is CASRSTGTSSYEQYF. DNA for the CDR3: TGTGCCAGCAGATCCACCGGGACTAGCTCCTACGAGCAGTACTTC.

This clone was detected a few times. The chain employs TRBV15 and TRBJ2-1; TRBD2 matches 16 bases. The CDR3 is 18 residues long. CDR1 and CDR2 (germline): LNHNV, YYDKDF (reference sequence). J was trimmed by 2 bases and V by 1 base; bases with no gene match: 2. The DNA of the CDR3 is TGTGCCACCAGCAGAGTCGGGACTAGCGGGAGGGCCTACAATGAGCAGTTCTTC. Protein: CATSRVGTSGRAYNEQFF.

The J gene is TRBJ2-1, the V gene TRBV7-9, with a weak D call TRBD2 (5 bases). Germline loops: CDR1 SEHNR, CDR2 FQNEAQ (reference sequence). The V end was cut by 5 bases, the J end by 9 bases, with 20 bases between. The CDR3 runs 15 residues. Written as DNA, the CDR3 is TGTGCCAGCAGCCCTATGGTTGAGCGGAAAGGTGAGCAGTTCTTC. As protein: CASSPMVERKGEQFF. Filled out from reference TRBV7-9 and TRBJ2-1, the complete variable domain reads DTGVSQNPRHKITKRGQNVTFRCDPISEHNRLYWYRQTLGQGPEFLTYFQNEAQLEKSRLLSDRFSAERPKGSFSTLEIQRTEQGDSAMYLCASSPMVERKGEQFFGPGTRLTVL.

The chain combines TRBV18 with TRBJ1-2; perhaps TRBD1 as D (5 bases). The CDR3 is made up of 16 amino acids. The V and J ends lost 3 bases and 3 bases respectively, with 17 bases between them. Per germline, CDR1 KGHSH and CDR2 LQKENI. CDR3 DNA: TGTGCCAGCTCACCTCAGTCGGAGGGGCGTCACTATGGCTACACCTTC. This translates into CASSPQSEGRHYGYTF.

This clone appeared a few times. This same CDR3 is encoded by further DNA sequences in the sample. The chain employs TRBV9 and TRBJ2-3; D unresolved. CDR1 and CDR2 (germline): SGDLS, YYNGEE. V lost 0 bases and J lost 4, with 6 bases in between. CDR3 length: 13 amino acids. This CDR3 is CASSVALSDTQYF. CDR3 DNA sequence: TGTGCCAGCAGCGTAGCTCTTTCAGATACGCAGTATTTT. Looking up the rest from reference TRBV9 and TRBJ2-3 gives the full variable domain: DSGVTQTPKHLITATGQRVTLRCSPRSGDLSVYWYQQSLDQGLQFLIQYYNGEERAKGNILERFSAQQFPDLHSELNLSSLELGDSALYFCASSVALSDTQYFGPGTRLTVL.

J is TRBJ2-2 and V is TRBV4-2; 10 nucleotides agree with TRBD1. With V trimmed by 4 bases and J by 3 bases, 5 bases remained unmatched. The germline gives CDR1 LGHNA, CDR2 YNFKEQ. The CDR3 extends over 16 amino acids. CDR3 sequence reads: CASSRPGTGDTGELFF. The CDR3 DNA reads as TGTGCCAGCAGCCGACCCGGGACAGGGGACACCGGGGAGCTGTTTTTT.

The chain carries TRBV4-1 and TRBJ1-5; D not resolved. Per germline, CDR1 MGHRA and CDR2 YSYEKL. CDR3 size: 13 residues. V lost 5 bases, J lost 3 bases, and 8 bases lay in between. CDR3 loop: CASSNGFNQPQHF. The CDR3 coding sequence is TGCGCCAGCAGCAACGGGTTCAATCAGCCCCAGCATTTT.

The chain joins TRBV10-3 to TRBJ2-5; D is possibly TRBD2 (5 bases). The germline CDR1 and CDR2 sequences are ENHRY and SYGVKD. Trimming left V 4 bases short and J 4 bases short, with 13 bases between. CDR3 length equals 14 residues. The CDR3 here is CAISARAGPETQYF. CDR3 DNA: TGTGCCATCAGTGCCCGGGCGGGCCCAGAGACCCAGTACTTC.